The clone carrying this T cell receptor (beta chain) was detected many times. TCR beta libraries were built with iRepertoire HTBI primers and Arm-PCR of CDR3 regions. In the original analysis: The samples yielded fewer than 75 TRBV and roughly 13 TRBJ segments. From the multiplex PCR reads, TCRdb called clonotypes with MiXCR, one entry per CDR3 protein. The V and J calls shown here were made by TCRdb, not taken from the authors' results. The table lists some 320,000 distinct CDR3 sequences, roughly 18% of them singletons, with less than 45% in the top ten. This sample is drawn from a study of regulatory T cells in long-lasting Graves disease. Time point of the sample: newly diagnosed GD, antithyroid drugs for less than 3 months. The authors made the TCR library using RNA they extracted from PBMCs. Under American Thyroid Association guidelines, Graves' disease was diagnosed. J gave up 3 bases and V 5 bases, and 10 bases lay outside the gene matches. Germline V gives CDR1 SGHAT, CDR2 FQDESV (reference sequence). CDR3 length equals 17 residues.

V usage is TRBV11-1 and J usage is TRBJ2-2, with 9 bases aligning to TRBD1. The receptor's source is a female donor with Graves disease. The sequencing used peripheral blood mononuclear cells (PBMCs), collected at new diagnosis, from a patient treated with antithyroid drugs. CDR3 in DNA: TGTGCCAGCAGCCCGCATGCGGGACAGGGAGACACCGGGGAGCTGTTTTTT. This translates into CASSPHAGQGDTGELFF.